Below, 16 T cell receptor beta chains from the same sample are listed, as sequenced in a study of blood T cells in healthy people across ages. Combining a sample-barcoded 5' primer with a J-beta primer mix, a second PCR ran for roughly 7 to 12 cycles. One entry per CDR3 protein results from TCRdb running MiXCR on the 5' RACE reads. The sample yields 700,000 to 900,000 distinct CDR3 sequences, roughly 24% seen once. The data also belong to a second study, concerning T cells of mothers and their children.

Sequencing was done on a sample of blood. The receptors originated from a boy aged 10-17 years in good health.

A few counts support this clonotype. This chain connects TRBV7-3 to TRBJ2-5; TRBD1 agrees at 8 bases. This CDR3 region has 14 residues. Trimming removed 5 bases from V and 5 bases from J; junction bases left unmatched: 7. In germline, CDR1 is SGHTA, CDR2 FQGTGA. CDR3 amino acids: CASSLTGASETQYF. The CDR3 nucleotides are TGTGCCAGCAGCCTGACAGGGGCGTCGGAGACCCAGTACTTC.

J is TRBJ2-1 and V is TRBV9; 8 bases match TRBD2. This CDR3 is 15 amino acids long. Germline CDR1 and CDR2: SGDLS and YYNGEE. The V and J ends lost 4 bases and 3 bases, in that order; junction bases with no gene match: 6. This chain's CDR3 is CASSPGGGFYNEQFF. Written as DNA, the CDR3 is TGTGCCAGCAGCCCCGGGGGGGGTTTCTACAATGAGCAGTTCTTC.

The CDR3 region is CSATTGGILYEQYF. The CDR3 region has the DNA TGCAGCGCGACGACAGGGGGTATACTTTACGAGCAGTACTTC. V gene TRBV29-1 combines with J gene TRBJ2-7, with TRBD1 matching 9 bases. V lost 7 bases to trimming and J lost 4 bases; unmatched junction nucleotides: 11. Germline CDR1 reads SQVTM; CDR2 reads ANQGSEA. The CDR3 totals 14 residues.

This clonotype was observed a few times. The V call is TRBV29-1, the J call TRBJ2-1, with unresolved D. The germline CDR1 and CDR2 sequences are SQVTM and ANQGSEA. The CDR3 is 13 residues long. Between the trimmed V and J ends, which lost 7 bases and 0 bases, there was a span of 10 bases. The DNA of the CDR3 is TGCAGCGCACGGGCTGTCTCCTACAATGAGCAGTTCTTC. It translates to CSARAVSYNEQFF.

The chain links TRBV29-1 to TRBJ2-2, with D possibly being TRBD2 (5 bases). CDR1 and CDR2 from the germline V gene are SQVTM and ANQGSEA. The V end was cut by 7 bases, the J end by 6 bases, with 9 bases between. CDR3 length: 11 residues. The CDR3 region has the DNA TGCAGCGGAATTAGCGCCGGGGAGCTGTTTTTT. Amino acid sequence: CSGISAGELFF.

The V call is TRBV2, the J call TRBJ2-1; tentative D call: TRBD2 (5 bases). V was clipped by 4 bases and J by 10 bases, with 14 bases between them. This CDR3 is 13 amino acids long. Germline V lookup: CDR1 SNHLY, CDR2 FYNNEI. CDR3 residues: CASSGDTRPEQFF. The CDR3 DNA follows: TGTGCCAGCAGTGGAGATACTAGGCCCGAGCAGTTCTTC.

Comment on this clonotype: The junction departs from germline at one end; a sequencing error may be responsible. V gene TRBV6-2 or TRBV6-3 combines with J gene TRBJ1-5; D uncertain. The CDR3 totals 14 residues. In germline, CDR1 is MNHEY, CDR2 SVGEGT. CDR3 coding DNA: TGTGCCAGCAGCCTTTATAGGAGCAATCAGTCCCAGCATTTT. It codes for CASSLYRSNQSQHF.

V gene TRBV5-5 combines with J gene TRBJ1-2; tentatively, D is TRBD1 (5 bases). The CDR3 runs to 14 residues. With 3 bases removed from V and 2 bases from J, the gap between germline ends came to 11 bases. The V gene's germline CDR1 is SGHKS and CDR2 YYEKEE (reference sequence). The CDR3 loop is CASSSGPGNYGYTF. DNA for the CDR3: TGTGCCAGCAGCTCGGGGCCGGGGAACTATGGCTACACCTTC.

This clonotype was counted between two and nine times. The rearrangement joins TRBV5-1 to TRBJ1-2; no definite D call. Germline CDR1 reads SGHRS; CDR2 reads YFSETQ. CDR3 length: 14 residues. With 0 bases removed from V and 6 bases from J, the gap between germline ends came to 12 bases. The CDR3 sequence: CASSLVSPADGYTF. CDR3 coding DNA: TGCGCCAGCAGCTTGGTAAGCCCTGCGGATGGCTACACCTTC.

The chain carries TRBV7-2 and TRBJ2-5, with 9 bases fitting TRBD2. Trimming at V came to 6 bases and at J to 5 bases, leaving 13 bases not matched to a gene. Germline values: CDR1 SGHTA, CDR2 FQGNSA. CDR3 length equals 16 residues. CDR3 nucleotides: TGTGCCAGCAGGCGTTCTAGCGGGGCCGAGGGTGAGACCCAGTACTTC. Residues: CASRRSSGAEGETQYF.

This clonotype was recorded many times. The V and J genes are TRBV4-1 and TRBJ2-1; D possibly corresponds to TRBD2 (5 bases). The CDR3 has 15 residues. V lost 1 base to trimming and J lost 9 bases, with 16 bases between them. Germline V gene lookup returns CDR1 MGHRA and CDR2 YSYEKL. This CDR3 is CASSQGAGPFFEQFF. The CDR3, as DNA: TGCGCCAGCAGCCAAGGGGCGGGCCCTTTTTTTGAGCAGTTCTTC.

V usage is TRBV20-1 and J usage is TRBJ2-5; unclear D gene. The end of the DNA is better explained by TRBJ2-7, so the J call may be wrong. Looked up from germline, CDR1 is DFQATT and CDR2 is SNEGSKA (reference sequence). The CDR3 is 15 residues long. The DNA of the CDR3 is TGCAGTGCTAGGCCCCCGGACGGAACCCGTTACGAGCAGTACTTC. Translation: CSARPPDGTRYEQYF.

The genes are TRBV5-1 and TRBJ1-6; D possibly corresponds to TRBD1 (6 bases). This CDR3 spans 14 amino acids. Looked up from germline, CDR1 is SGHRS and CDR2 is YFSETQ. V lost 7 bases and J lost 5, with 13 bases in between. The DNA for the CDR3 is TGCGCCAGCTCCCGGGAGGGGGATAATTCACCCCTCCACTTT. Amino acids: CASSREGDNSPLHF. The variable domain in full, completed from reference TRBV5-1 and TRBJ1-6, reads KAGVTQTPRYLIKTRGQQVTLSCSPISGHRSVSWYQQTPGQGLQFLFEYFSETQRNKGNFPGRFSGRQFSNSRSEMNVSTLELGDSALYLCASSREGDNSPLHFGNGTRLTVT.

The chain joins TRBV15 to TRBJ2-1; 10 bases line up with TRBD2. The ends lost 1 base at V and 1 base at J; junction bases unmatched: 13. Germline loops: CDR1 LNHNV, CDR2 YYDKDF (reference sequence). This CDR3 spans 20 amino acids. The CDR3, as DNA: TGTGCCACCAGCAGAGTGGCTAGCGGGGGTACTGAATCATCCTACAATGAGCAGTTCTTC. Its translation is CATSRVASGGTESSYNEQFF.

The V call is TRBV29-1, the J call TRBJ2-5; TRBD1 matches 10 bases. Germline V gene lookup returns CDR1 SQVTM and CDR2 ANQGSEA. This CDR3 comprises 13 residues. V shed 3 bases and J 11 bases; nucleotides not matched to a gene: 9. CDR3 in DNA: TGCAGCGTTGAGACAGGGGGCGCGGGGGAGCAGTACTTC. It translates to CSVETGGAGEQYF.

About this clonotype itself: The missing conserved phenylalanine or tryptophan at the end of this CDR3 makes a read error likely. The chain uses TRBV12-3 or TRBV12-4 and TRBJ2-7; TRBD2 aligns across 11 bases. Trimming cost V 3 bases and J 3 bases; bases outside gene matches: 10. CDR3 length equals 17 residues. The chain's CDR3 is CASSFGLAGGWNYEQYL. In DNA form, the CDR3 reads TGTGCCAGCAGTTTTGGATTAGCGGGGGGGTGGAACTACGAGCAGTACCTC.